This T cell receptor (beta chain) was retrieved from a study of blood T cell repertoires in COVID-19. As for the study in general: Material from acute and convalescent COVID-19 was sourced from the United States, Italy and Spain. In each case, the material was cDNA or gDNA derived from T cells, B-cell-depleted T cells, or PBMCs.

In the original processing: Reference gene primer amplification yielded estimated nucleated cell counts. Some clones are missing from TCRdb's copy, which holds only in-frame ones; the method was immunoSEQ multiplex PCR. That table gives V, J and clone size, and the DNA gave D and trimming. The sample holds 380,000 or so clones; roughly 90% are singletons and the top ten take approximately 1%. The CDR3 contains 14 residues. Germline CDR1 SGHTA, CDR2 FQGTGA. V gave up 2 bases and J gave up 4 bases, with 11 bases separating them. The study assigned cohorts using participant-reported clinical history. Sequenced input: PBMCs or T cells enriched from blood (not recorded which). The TCR sequence derives from a woman in her 30s with acute COVID-19. The V and J genes are TRBV7-3 and TRBJ1-1; D not resolved. CDR3 protein: CASSLQAEATEAFF. DNA of the CDR3: TGTGCCAGCAGCTTACAGGCGGAGGCCACTGAAGCTTTCTTT.